The 2 T cell receptor beta chains given below trace back to one sample, sequenced in a study of blood T cell repertoires in COVID-19. Profiling relied on immunoSEQ multiplex PCR, and the TCRdb table lists in-frame clones only, not all of them. This sample yields around 49,000 clones, of which 80% to 90% are seen a single time; about 2% belongs to the top ten. Sequenced material: peripheral blood. These receptors all stem from a human donor in a cohort sampled during active COVID-19.

The chain recombines TRBV9 with TRBJ2-1, with 11 bases matching TRBD1. Germline CDR1 reads SGDLS; CDR2 reads YYNGEE. The CDR3 is made up of 14 amino acids. The V gene end was trimmed by 7 bases and the J gene end by 9 bases; junction bases not matched to a gene: 9. CDR3 sequence: CASWAGTGGGEQFF. CDR3 nucleotide sequence: TGTGCCAGCTGGGCGGGGACAGGGGGGGGTGAGCAGTTCTTC.

The V gene is TRBV4-1, the J gene TRBJ1-1, with 10 nucleotides matching TRBD1. V lost 1 base and J lost 4; bases outside the gene matches: 3. This CDR3 region has 15 residues. Germline CDR1 and CDR2: MGHRA and YSYEKL. The CDR3 coding sequence is TGCGCCAGCAGCCAAGGGGGACAGGGGCTCACTGAAGCTTTCTTT. Its protein product is CASSQGGQGLTEAFF.